The rows below give T cell receptor beta chains drawn from one sample of a study of cytomegalovirus exposure and HLA in healthy donors. Sequencing used immunoSEQ multiplex PCR; TCRdb keeps in-frame clones, though not all of them. The sample includes fewer than 120,000 clones, around 85% seen only once; the top ten take about 1.8%. Sequencing input: PBMCs. The receptors originated from a man in his forties in good health and CMV-seronegative. CDR3s leave out the opening cysteine and the closing phenylalanine or tryptophan. Fields, in order: V gene, J gene, CDR3 protein.

TRBV6-5	TRBJ1-1	ASSRGKEAF
TRBV27	TRBJ2-5	ASGTSRSGETQY
TRBV28	TRBJ1-4	ASTEQNEKLF
TRBV5-1	TRBJ1-2	ASSLEGEGLYGYT
TRBV28	TRBJ1-2	ASSFGYGYT
TRBV30	TRBJ1-1	AWSDNRGEAF
TRBV5-6	TRBJ1-5	ASSSKWQEPFSNQPQH
TRBV15	TRBJ2-7	ATSRDLGQGSEQY
TRBV30	TRBJ1-3	AGTESSGNTIY
TRBV14	TRBJ2-1	ASSQDTEGALYEQF
TRBV7-9	TRBJ1-5	ASSLGRGLTAWQPQH
TRBV29-1	TRBJ1-5	SVGDREHQPQH
TRBV6-5	TRBJ2-1	ASSYSGGTGLGEQF
TRBV28	TRBJ1-2	ASSVGTGGMSYT
TRBV28	TRBJ1-6	ASSRLGGGTSPLH
TRBV7-8	TRBJ1-1	ASSLEQSNTEAF
TRBV10-2	TRBJ1-2	ASSALGTGGNYGYT